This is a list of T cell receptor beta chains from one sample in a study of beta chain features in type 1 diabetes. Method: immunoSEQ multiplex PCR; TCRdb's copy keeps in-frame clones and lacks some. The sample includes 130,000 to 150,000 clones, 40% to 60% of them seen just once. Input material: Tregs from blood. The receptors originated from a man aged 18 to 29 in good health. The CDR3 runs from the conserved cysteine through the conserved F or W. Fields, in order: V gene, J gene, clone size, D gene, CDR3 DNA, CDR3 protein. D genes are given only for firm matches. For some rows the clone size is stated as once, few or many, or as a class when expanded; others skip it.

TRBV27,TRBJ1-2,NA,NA,TGTGCCAGCAGTTTATATCAACGGAGGGGAGGACTTTACTATGGCTACACCTTC,CASSLYQRRGGLYYGYTF
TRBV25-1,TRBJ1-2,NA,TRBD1,TGTGCCAGCAGTCCTACCGACGATCGGGACAGGGGGCAATGGGGCTACACCTTC,CASSPTDDRDRGQWGYTF
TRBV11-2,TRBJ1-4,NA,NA,TGTGCCAGCAGCTTAGGGCAGGGTAGTGAAAAACTGTTTTTT,CASSLGQGSEKLFF
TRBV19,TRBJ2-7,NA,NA,TGTGCCAGTAGTGGCGGAACCTCCTACGAGCAGTACTTC,CASSGGTSYEQYF
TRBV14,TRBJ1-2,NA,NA,TGTGCCAGCAGCCAAGTGTCTGCGATTTATGGCTACACCTTC,CASSQVSAIYGYTF
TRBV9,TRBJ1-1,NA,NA,TGTGCCAGCAGCGTAGGTGGGGCGGTCGGCGCTGAAGCTTTCTTT,CASSVGGAVGAEAFF
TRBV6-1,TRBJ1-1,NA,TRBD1,TGTGCCAGCAGGATGACAGGGGTCCCTGAAGCTTTCTTT,CASRMTGVPEAFF
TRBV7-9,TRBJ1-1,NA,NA,TGTGCCAGCAGCTTAGTTCTTGCGGGTGGTGAAGCTTTCTTT,CASSLVLAGGEAFF
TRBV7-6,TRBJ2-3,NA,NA,TGTGCCAGCAGCTTAGCCGGACAGAACACAGATACGCAGTATTTT,CASSLAGQNTDTQYF
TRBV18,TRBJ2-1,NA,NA,TGTGCCAGCTTAAGCGGTAATGAGCAGTTCTTC,CASLSGNEQFF
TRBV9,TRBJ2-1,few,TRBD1,TGTGCCAGCAGCAAACGGGACAGCTCCTACAATGAGCAGTTCTTC,CASSKRDSSYNEQFF